A selection of T cell receptor beta chains follows, all from one sample in a study of T cell responses to AZD1222 COVID-19 vaccine. Profiled with immunoSEQ multiplex PCR; TCRdb holds only in-frame clones, not every one. The table has roughly 93,000 clones, approximately 90% seen once; the top ten hold more than 1.5%. The sequencing used peripheral blood, collected on day 0 of AZD1222 vaccination. The origin of the receptors is an adult in good health. CDR3s include the opening cysteine and the closing phenylalanine or tryptophan. Fields, in order: D gene, V gene, clone size, J gene, CDR3 protein, CDR3 DNA. D genes are given only for firm matches. For some rows the clone size is stated as once, few or many, or as a class when expanded; others skip it.

TRBD1	TRBV10-2	few	TRBJ1-2	CASSTGDYGYTF	TGCGCCAGCTCGACAGGGGACTATGGCTACACCTTC
-	TRBV9	-	TRBJ2-3	CASSVDPGTDTQYF	TGTGCCAGCAGCGTAGACCCGGGCACAGATACGCAGTATTTT
-	TRBV6-4	-	TRBJ1-5	CASSDGAQPQHF	TGTGCCAGCAGTGACGGTGCTCAGCCCCAGCATTTT
-	TRBV7-2	-	TRBJ2-2	CASSLAGVYTGELFF	TGTGCCAGCAGCTTAGCGGGGGTTTACACCGGGGAGCTGTTTTTT
-	TRBV4-2	-	TRBJ1-2	CASSPNNPYGYTF	TGTGCCAGCAGCCCCAACAATCCCTATGGCTACACCTTC
TRBD1	TRBV5-6	-	TRBJ2-5	CASSLVTGGSQETQYF	TGTGCCAGCAGCTTGGTAACAGGGGGTAGCCAAGAGACCCAGTACTTC
TRBD2	TRBV5-6	few	TRBJ2-1	CASSLKVWLAGGGLNEQFF	TGTGCCAGCAGCTTAAAGGTCTGGCTAGCGGGGGGAGGGCTCAATGAGCAGTTCTTC
TRBD1	TRBV7-3	-	TRBJ2-5	CASSLLGQPQETQYF	TGTGCCAGCAGCTTGCTGGGACAGCCCCAAGAGACCCAGTACTTC
-	TRBV6-5	-	TRBJ1-6	CAREDSTYNSPLHF	TGTGCCAGGGAAGACAGTACCTATAATTCACCCCTCCACTTT
-	TRBV3-1/TRBV3-2	-	TRBJ1-1	CASSQPGHTEAFF	TGTGCCAGCAGCCAACCCGGGCACACTGAAGCTTTCTTT
-	TRBV30	-	TRBJ1-1	CAWSGGGNTEAFF	TGTGCCTGGAGTGGGGGGGGGAACACTGAAGCTTTCTTT
-	TRBV5-6	-	TRBJ2-3	CASSHGWAGSTDTQYF	TGTGCCAGCAGCCACGGGTGGGCAGGGAGCACAGATACGCAGTATTTT